The TCR beta chain under discussion was sequenced for a study of CD8 T cells in ankylosing spondylitis. General study results and limits: The disease-linked clones had a CD8+ phenotype and low blood frequencies. Significantly higher representation of disease-linked clones was reported for matched ankylosing spondylitis synovial fluid.

A note on this clonotype: Antigen: not known.

In TCRdb, the 5' RACE reads were re-called with MiXCR into one record per CDR3 protein. The table includes about 250,000 distinct CDR3 sequences, 15% to 20% detected once. The CDR3 length is 16 residues. Between the trimmed V and J ends, which lost 1 base and 3 bases, there was a span of 15 bases. From germline, CDR1 is MGHRA and CDR2 YSYEKL. The chain combines TRBV4-1 with TRBJ1-2; D gene unclear. This TCR was sampled from a male donor with ankylosing spondylitis or in good health (not recorded which). Sequenced: blood, either unsorted or a sorted T cell fraction (not recorded which). The CDR3 sequence: CASSQGWTGGDYGYTF. CDR3 sequence (DNA): TGCGCCAGCAGCCAAGGGTGGACTGGAGGCGACTATGGCTACACCTTC.